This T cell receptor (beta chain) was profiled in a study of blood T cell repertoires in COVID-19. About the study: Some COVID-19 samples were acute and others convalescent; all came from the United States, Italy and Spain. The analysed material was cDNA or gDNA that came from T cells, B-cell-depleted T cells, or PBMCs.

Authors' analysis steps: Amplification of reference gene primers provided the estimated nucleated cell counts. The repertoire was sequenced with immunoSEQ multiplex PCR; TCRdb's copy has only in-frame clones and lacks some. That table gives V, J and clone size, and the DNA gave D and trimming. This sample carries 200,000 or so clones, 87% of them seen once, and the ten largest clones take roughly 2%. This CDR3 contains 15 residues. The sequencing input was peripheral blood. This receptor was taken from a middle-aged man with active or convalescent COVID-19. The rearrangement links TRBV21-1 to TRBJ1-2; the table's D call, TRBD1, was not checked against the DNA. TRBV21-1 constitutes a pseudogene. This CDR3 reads CASSKRPGSYYGYTF. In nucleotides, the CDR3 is TGTGCCAGCAGCAAACGGCCAGGATCGTACTATGGCTACACCTTC.